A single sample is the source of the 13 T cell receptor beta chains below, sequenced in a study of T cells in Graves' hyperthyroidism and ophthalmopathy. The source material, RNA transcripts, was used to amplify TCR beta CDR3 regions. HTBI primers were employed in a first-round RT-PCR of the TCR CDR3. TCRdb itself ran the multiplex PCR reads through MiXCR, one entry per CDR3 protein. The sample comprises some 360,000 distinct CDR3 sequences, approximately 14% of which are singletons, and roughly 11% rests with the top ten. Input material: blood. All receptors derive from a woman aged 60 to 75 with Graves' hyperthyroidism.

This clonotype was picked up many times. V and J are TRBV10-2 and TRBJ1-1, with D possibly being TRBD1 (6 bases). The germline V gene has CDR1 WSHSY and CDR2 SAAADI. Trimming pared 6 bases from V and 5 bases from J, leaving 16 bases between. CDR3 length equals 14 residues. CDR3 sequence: CASRGDRFATEAFF. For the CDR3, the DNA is TGCGCCAGCAGGGGAGACAGGTTTGCAACTGAAGCTTTCTTT.

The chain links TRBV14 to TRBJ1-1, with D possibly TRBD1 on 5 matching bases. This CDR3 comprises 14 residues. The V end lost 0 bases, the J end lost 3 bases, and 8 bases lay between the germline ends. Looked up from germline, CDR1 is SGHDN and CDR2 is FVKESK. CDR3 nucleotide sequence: TGTGCCAGCAGCCAAGATCTGGGGGACACTGAAGCTTTCTTT. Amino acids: CASSQDLGDTEAFF.

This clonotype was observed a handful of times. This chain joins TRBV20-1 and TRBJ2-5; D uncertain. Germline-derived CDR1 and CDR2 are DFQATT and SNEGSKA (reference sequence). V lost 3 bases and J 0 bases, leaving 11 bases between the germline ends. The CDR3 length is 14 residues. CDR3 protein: CSASNTEYQETQYF. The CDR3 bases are TGCAGTGCTAGCAACACCGAGTACCAAGAGACCCAGTACTTC.

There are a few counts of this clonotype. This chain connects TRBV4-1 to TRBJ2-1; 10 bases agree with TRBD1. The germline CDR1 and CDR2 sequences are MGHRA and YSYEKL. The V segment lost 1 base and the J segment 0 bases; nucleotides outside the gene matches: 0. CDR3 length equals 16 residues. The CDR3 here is CASSQGDRGSYNEQFF. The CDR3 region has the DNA TGCGCCAGCAGCCAAGGGGACAGGGGCTCCTACAATGAGCAGTTCTTC.

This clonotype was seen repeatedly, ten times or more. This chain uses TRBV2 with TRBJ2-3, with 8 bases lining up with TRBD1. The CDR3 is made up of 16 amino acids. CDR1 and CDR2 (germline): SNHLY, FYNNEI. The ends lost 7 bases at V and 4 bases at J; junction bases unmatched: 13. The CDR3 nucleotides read TGTGCCAGCACCAAGGGGCAGGGGGCGAGATCAGATACGCAGTATTTT. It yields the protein CASTKGQGARSDTQYF.

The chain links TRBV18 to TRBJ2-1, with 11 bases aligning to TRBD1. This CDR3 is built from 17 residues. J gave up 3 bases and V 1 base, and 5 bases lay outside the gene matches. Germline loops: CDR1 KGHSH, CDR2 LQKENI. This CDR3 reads CASSPRGDRGNYNEQFF. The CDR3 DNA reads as TGTGCCAGCTCACCACGGGGGGACAGGGGGAACTACAATGAGCAGTTCTTC.

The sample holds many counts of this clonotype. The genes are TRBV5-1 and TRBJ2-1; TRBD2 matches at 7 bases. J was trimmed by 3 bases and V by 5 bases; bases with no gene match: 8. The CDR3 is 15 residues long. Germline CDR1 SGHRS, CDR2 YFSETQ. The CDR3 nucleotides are TGCGCCAGCAGTTTAACGGGGACTAACTACAATGAGCAGTTCTTC. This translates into CASSLTGTNYNEQFF.

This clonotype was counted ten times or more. The CDR3 spells CASSSPSREGLNEQYF. The CDR3 DNA is TGTGCCAGCAGTTCCCCCTCACGAGAGGGTTTGAACGAGCAGTACTTC. This rearrangement joins TRBV27 to TRBJ2-7, with D perhaps matching TRBD2 (5 bases). The germline V gene has CDR1 MNHEY and CDR2 SMNVEV (reference sequence). CDR3 size: 16 residues. The germline V and J ends were trimmed by 4 bases and 5 bases, with 21 bases remaining between them.

The CDR3 sequence: CTHSAASGQNYGYTF. CDR3 nucleotide sequence: TGCACCCACTCTGCAGCGTCCGGGCAAAACTATGGCTACACCTTC. J is TRBJ1-2 and V is TRBV29-1, with no clear D. CDR1 is SQVTM, CDR2 ANQGSEA, per germline. CDR3 length: 15 residues.

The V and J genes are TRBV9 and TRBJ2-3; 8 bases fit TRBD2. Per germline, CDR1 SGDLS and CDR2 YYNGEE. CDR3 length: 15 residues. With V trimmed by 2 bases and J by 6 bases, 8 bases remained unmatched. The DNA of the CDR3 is TGTGCCAGCAGCGTGATAGCGGCGGGGGGCGATACGCAGTATTTT. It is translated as CASSVIAAGGDTQYF.

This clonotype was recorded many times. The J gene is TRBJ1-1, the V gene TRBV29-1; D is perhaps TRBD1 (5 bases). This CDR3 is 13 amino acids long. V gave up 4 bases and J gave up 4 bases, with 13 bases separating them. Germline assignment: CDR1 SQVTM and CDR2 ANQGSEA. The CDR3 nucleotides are TGCAGCGTTGGGGCAGGGTCGATCACTGAAGCTTTCTTT. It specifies CSVGAGSITEAFF.

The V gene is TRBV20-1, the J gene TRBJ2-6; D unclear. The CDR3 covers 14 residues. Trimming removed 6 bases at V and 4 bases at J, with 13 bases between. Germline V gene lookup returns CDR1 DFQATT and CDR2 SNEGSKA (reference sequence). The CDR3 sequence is CSARSVPGANVLTF. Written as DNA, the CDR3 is TGCAGTGCCCGCTCGGTTCCCGGGGCCAACGTCCTGACTTTC.

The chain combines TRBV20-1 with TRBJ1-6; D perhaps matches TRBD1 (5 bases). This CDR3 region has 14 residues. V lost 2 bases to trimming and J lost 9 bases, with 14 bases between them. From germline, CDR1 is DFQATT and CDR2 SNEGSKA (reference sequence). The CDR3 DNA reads TGCAGTGCTAGAAGGGGCTATAATTCTTCACCCCTCCACTTT. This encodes CSARRGYNSSPLHF.